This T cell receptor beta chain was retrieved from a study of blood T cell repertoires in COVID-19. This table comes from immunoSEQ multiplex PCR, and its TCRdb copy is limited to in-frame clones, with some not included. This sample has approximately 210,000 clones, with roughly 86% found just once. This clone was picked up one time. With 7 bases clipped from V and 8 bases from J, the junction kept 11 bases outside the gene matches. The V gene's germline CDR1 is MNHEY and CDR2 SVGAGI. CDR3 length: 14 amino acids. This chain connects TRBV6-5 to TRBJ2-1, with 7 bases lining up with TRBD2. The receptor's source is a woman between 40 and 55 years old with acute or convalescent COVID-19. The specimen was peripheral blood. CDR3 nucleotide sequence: TGTGCCAGCACCCCGGGACTACCTTGGGATGAGCAGTTCTTC. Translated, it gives CASTPGLPWDEQFF.